The 26 T cell receptor beta chains given below trace back to one sample, sequenced in a study of blood T cell repertoires in COVID-19. Some clones are missing from TCRdb's copy, which holds only in-frame ones; the method was immunoSEQ multiplex PCR. The sample has about 240,000 clones, more than 80% seen once. The material sequenced was peripheral blood. The receptors come from a woman of 80 years or more with COVID-19, enrolled during active disease.

The V gene is TRBV5-1, the J gene TRBJ1-1, with TRBD1 matching 7 bases. There are 15 residues in the CDR3. From germline, CDR1 is SGHRS and CDR2 YFSETQ. Unmatched junction bases numbered 10, after V lost 8 bases and J lost 0 bases. CDR3 bases: TGCGCCAGTTCAGAACTTGGACAGGTGAACACTGAAGCTTTCTTT. It codes for CASSELGQVNTEAFF.

The V gene is TRBV5-1, the J gene TRBJ1-2, with D hard to call. Germline CDR1 reads SGHRS; CDR2 reads YFSETQ. Trimming shortened V by 0 bases and J by 4 bases, and 10 bases separated the two germline ends. The length of the CDR3 is 14 residues. The DNA of the CDR3 is TGCGCCAGCAGCTTGGCCGAGTCCCCCTATGGCTACACCTTC. This gives the protein CASSLAESPYGYTF.

The CDR3 loop is CASSLIATNTGELFF. The CDR3 DNA follows: TGTGCCAGCAGTTTAATAGCGACCAACACCGGGGAGCTGTTTTTT. The chain uses TRBV28 and TRBJ2-2, with a tentative D call TRBD2 (5 bases). The ends were cut back, 2 bases at V and 2 bases at J, with 9 bases in the middle. CDR3 size: 15 residues. The germline V gene encodes CDR1 MDHEN and CDR2 SYDVKM.

CDR3 bases: TGTGCCAGCAGCCCTAGAGCAGGGCTCCCCTCCTACGAGCAGTACTTC. Translated, it gives CASSPRAGLPSYEQYF. J is TRBJ2-7 and V is TRBV11-2, with D possibly matching TRBD1 (5 bases). V was pared by 5 bases and J by 0 bases, with 17 bases between. Germline lookup yields CDR1 SGHAT and CDR2 FQNNGV. There are 16 residues in the CDR3.

This rearrangement joins TRBV6-2 or TRBV6-3 to TRBJ2-5, with 8 positions matching TRBD2. There are 15 residues in the CDR3. Trimming took 5 bases from V and 3 from J; bases not matched to a gene: 8. Germline V gene lookup returns CDR1 MNHEY and CDR2 SVGEGT. This CDR3 reads CASSRGLVDKETQYF. CDR3 DNA sequence: TGTGCCAGCAGTCGGGGACTAGTGGATAAAGAGACCCAGTACTTC.

The rearrangement joins TRBV5-1 to TRBJ1-6, with D unclear. With 4 bases removed from V and 4 bases from J, the gap between germline ends came to 9 bases. Germline loops: CDR1 SGHRS, CDR2 YFSETQ. This CDR3 comprises 14 residues. The CDR3 region is CASSTDWYNSPLHF. The CDR3 DNA sequence: TGCGCCAGCAGCACGGACTGGTATAATTCACCCCTCCACTTT.

The chain carries TRBV9 and TRBJ2-7; possible D gene TRBD1, 5 bases. The CDR3 is 12 residues long. Per the germline V gene, CDR1 is SGDLS and CDR2 is YYNGEE. Trimming took off 4 bases at V and 5 bases at J, with 10 bases between the two ends. The CDR3 region has the DNA TGTGCCAGCAGCCTGACGGACAACGAGCAGTACTTC. As protein: CASSLTDNEQYF.

This chain uses TRBV27 with TRBJ2-7, with 9 bases lining up with TRBD2. Trimming removed 4 bases from V and 7 bases from J; junction bases left unmatched: 20. From germline, CDR1 is MNHEY and CDR2 SMNVEV (reference sequence). The CDR3 extends over 18 amino acids. Here the CDR3 reads CASSWGAGTSSPKREQYF. The CDR3, as DNA: TGTGCCAGCAGTTGGGGGGCCGGGACTAGCTCACCAAAGAGGGAGCAGTACTTC.

This chain uses TRBV12-3 or TRBV12-4 with TRBJ1-2, with TRBD1 as a possible D gene (5 bases). V was pared by 6 bases and J by 3 bases, with 11 bases between. CDR3 length equals 13 residues. CDR3 protein: CASSRGVDYGYTF. In DNA form, the CDR3 reads TGTGCCAGCAGCCGGGGGGTAGACTATGGCTACACCTTC.

This rearrangement joins TRBV7-3 to TRBJ2-1; 8 bases are shared with TRBD2. CDR1 is SGHTA and CDR2 is FQGTGA in the germline V gene. Trimming at V came to 5 bases and at J to 6 bases, leaving 12 bases not matched to a gene. The CDR3 is 16 residues long. As DNA, the CDR3 is TGTGCCAGCAGCCGGACGGGACTAGGCCTTTTCAATGAGCAGTTCTTC. It yields the protein CASSRTGLGLFNEQFF.

J is TRBJ1-2 and V is TRBV27; TRBD1 matches at 10 bases. Germline CDR1 and CDR2: MNHEY and SMNVEV (reference sequence). The CDR3 is 15 amino acids. V was clipped by 5 bases and J by 6 bases; unmatched bases: 9. The CDR3 protein is CASSPRQGATNGYTF. In DNA, the CDR3 is TGTGCCAGCAGTCCCCGACAGGGGGCGACCAATGGCTACACCTTC.

J is TRBJ2-1 and V is TRBV18; D is undetermined. CDR3 length equals 15 residues. V was clipped by 0 bases and J by 8 bases, with 14 bases between them. Germline loops: CDR1 KGHSH, CDR2 LQKENI. DNA for the CDR3: TGTGCCAGCTCACCACCGTCTTCAAGCCGGGATGAGCAGTTCTTC. Translating it yields CASSPPSSSRDEQFF.

The rearrangement links TRBV3-1 (or the pseudogene TRBV3-2) to TRBJ2-2; D might be TRBD2 (6 bases). There are 14 residues in the CDR3. The ends were cut back, 0 bases at V and 5 bases at J, with 7 bases in the middle. Germline CDR1 LGHDT, CDR2 YNNKEL (reference sequence). The CDR3 reads CASSQDGGTGELFF. The CDR3 DNA reads as TGTGCCAGCAGCCAAGATGGGGGGACCGGGGAGCTGTTTTTT.

This clone occurred once. The chain is built from TRBV6-2 or TRBV6-3 and TRBJ2-3; a weak D match, TRBD1 (5 bases). The CDR3 is 15 amino acids. The germline V gene encodes CDR1 MNHEY and CDR2 SVGEGT. The V end was cut by 2 bases, the J end by 2 bases, with 11 bases between. CDR3 sequence: CASSYGARDTDTQYF. The CDR3 DNA is TGTGCCAGCAGTTACGGGGCCAGAGACACAGATACGCAGTATTTT.

The chain combines TRBV19 with TRBJ2-7; a possible D gene is TRBD2 (6 bases). This CDR3 has 13 residues. The germline V and J ends were trimmed by 3 bases and 2 bases, with 8 bases remaining between them. CDR1 is LNHDA, CDR2 SQIVND, per germline (reference sequence). Here the CDR3 reads CASSISGTYEQYF. CDR3 DNA sequence: TGTGCCAGTAGTATTAGCGGTACCTACGAGCAGTACTTC. Variable domain in full (rest from reference TRBV19 and TRBJ2-7): DGGITQSPKYLFRKEGQNVTLSCEQNLNHDAMYWYRQDPGQGLRLIYYSQIVNDFQKGDIAEGYSVSREKKESFPLTVTSAQKNPTAFYLCASSISGTYEQYFGPGTRLTVT.

The chain links TRBV28 to TRBJ2-7, with 7 bases that match TRBD2. CDR1 MDHEN and CDR2 SYDVKM come from the germline V gene. The CDR3 runs to 15 residues. Trimming removed 8 bases from V and 4 bases from J; junction bases left unmatched: 14. The CDR3 loop is CASGGDPMTAYEQYF. The CDR3 DNA sequence: TGTGCCAGCGGGGGGGACCCGATGACAGCATACGAGCAGTACTTC.

The chain carries TRBV6-2 or TRBV6-3 and TRBJ2-1, with 8 positions matching TRBD2. The junction had 4 bases not matched to a gene; V was cut back by 5 bases and J by 10 bases. Germline CDR1 MNHEY, CDR2 SVGEGT. The CDR3 loop spans 12 amino acids. CDR3 sequence (DNA): TGTGCCAGCAGTCTAGCGGGTCCCGAGCAGTTCTTC. This encodes CASSLAGPEQFF.

The rearrangement uses TRBV12-3 or TRBV12-4 and TRBJ2-7; 8 positions agree with TRBD1. With V trimmed by 5 bases and J by 7 bases, 7 bases remained unmatched. This CDR3 is 13 amino acids long. Here the CDR3 reads CASSPTGVGEQYF. In nucleotides, the CDR3 is TGTGCCAGCAGTCCGACAGGGGTGGGAGAGCAGTACTTC.

This sequence joins TRBV5-1 and TRBJ2-2; D is possibly TRBD2 (5 bases). With 0 bases removed from V and 5 bases from J, the gap between germline ends came to 11 bases. CDR3 length equals 15 residues. CDR1 is SGHRS and CDR2 is YFSETQ in the germline V gene. As DNA, the CDR3 is TGCGCCAGCAGCTTGGCTGGCGAGGGTACCGGGGAGCTGTTTTTT. This sequence encodes CASSLAGEGTGELFF.

This clone was observed a single time. The CDR3 sequence: CASSRQPSGTEAFF. CDR3 DNA sequence: TGTGCCAGCAGCCGACAGCCCAGTGGGACTGAAGCTTTCTTT. The chain employs TRBV2 and TRBJ1-1, with D maybe TRBD1 (5 bases). CDR1 and CDR2 (germline): SNHLY, FYNNEI. The CDR3 contains 14 residues. Between the trimmed V and J ends, which lost 6 bases and 5 bases, there was a span of 16 bases.

The chain links TRBV19 to TRBJ2-7, with 9 bases aligning to TRBD1. Germline V lookup: CDR1 LNHDA, CDR2 SQIVND (reference sequence). The CDR3 runs 15 residues. After removal of 3 bases from V and 3 bases from J, the junction contained 6 bases not matched to a gene. The CDR3 DNA reads as TGTGCCAGTAGTATCACCGGGACAGGGATCTACGAGCAGTACTTC. It specifies CASSITGTGIYEQYF.

The chain uses TRBV7-2 and TRBJ2-3; a weak D match, TRBD2 (6 bases). Trimming removed 3 bases at V and 2 bases at J, with 9 bases between. This CDR3 spans 14 amino acids. Germline V gene sequence: CDR1 SGHTA, CDR2 FQGNSA. As DNA, the CDR3 is TGTGCCAGCAGCTTGGAGGGGCCCACAGATACGCAGTATTTT. As protein: CASSLEGPTDTQYF.

This clone came up once. V usage is TRBV5-1 and J usage is TRBJ1-2; D possibly corresponds to TRBD1 (5 bases). The CDR3 length is 15 residues. Germline values: CDR1 SGHRS, CDR2 YFSETQ. V was shortened by 3 bases and J by 4 bases, with 16 bases between the two germline ends. CDR3 sequence: CASSSGGWGSYGYTF. In nucleotides, the CDR3 is TGCGCCAGCAGCTCGGGGGGATGGGGATCCTATGGCTACACCTTC.

V gene TRBV4-2 combines with J gene TRBJ2-1; possible D gene TRBD2, 6 bases. V lost 1 base, J lost 10 bases, and 20 bases lay in between. Germline lookup yields CDR1 LGHNA and CDR2 YNFKEQ. The CDR3 runs 16 residues. Here the CDR3 DNA reads TGTGCCAGCAGCCAAGTCTCAATAGCGGATTATGTGGAGCAGTTCTTC. Its translation is CASSQVSIADYVEQFF.

The chain employs TRBV10-3 and TRBJ1-2; 8 bases line up with TRBD1. The V gene end was trimmed by 3 bases and the J gene end by 3 bases; junction bases not matched to a gene: 6. The CDR3 has 15 residues. CDR1 and CDR2 (germline): ENHRY, SYGVKD. The CDR3 nucleotides read TGTGCCATCAGTGATGGACAGGGAAGGGACTATGGCTACACCTTC. Amino acid sequence: CAISDGQGRDYGYTF.

The chain couples TRBV7-2 to TRBJ2-5; TRBD1 matches 12 bases. Germline assignment: CDR1 SGHTA and CDR2 FQGNSA. There are 15 residues in the CDR3. Losses at the gene ends were 5 bases for V and 5 bases for J; bases not matched to a gene: 6. The CDR3 protein is CASSLRDRGQETQYF. In nucleotides, the CDR3 is TGTGCCAGCAGCCTCCGGGACAGGGGGCAGGAGACCCAGTACTTC.